This TCR beta chain was identified in a study of shared clonotypes between healthy human individuals. All donors were healthy HIV-negative adults lacking recent acute infections or vaccinations. Unmatched junction bases numbered 9, after V lost 4 bases and J lost 15 bases. Germline V gene data show CDR1 as MNHNS and CDR2 as SASEGT. The CDR3 has 12 amino acids. Deep was the level at which the assay was run. Some clones are missing from TCRdb's copy, which holds only in-frame ones; the method was immunoSEQ multiplex PCR. The sample holds just under 350,000 clones; 70% to 75% are singletons and the top ten take 8.5% to 12%.

Sequencing was performed on memory CD4+ T cells sorted from blood. The subset: CD45RA-negative fraction. This rearrangement joins TRBV6-1 to TRBJ2-1, with TRBD2 matching 7 bases. The source of this sequence is a young man in good health. CDR3 in amino acids: CASSVGTINWFF. CDR3 coding DNA: TGTGCCAGCAGTGTAGGGACTATCAACTGGTTCTTC.